A selection of T cell receptor beta chains follows, all from one sample in a study of shared clonotypes between healthy human individuals. Data came from immunoSEQ multiplex PCR; TCRdb stores just in-frame clones and leaves some out. This table has around 2.5 million clones, 80% to 95% appearing once. Material for sequencing was naive CD4+ T cells from PBMCs. All receptors derive from a man aged 18 to 29 in good health. Some clones in this sample may be carry-over from other donors' samples. Each CDR3 is given with its conserved first and last residue. The order of the fields is clone size, V gene, D gene, J gene, CDR3 DNA, CDR3 protein. D genes are given only for firm matches. Expanded clones are given a class, and other clones once, few, many or no size at all.

NA	TRBV10-3	TRBD1	TRBJ2-7	TGTGCCATCACCCCGGGACAGGCCGGTGAGCAGTACTTC	CAITPGQAGEQYF
NA	TRBV7-9	NA	TRBJ1-1	TGTGCCAGCAGCTTAGGGGCGGCGAACACTGAAGCTTTCTTT	CASSLGAANTEAFF
NA	TRBV19	NA	TRBJ2-7	TGTGCCAGTAGCGTACGCCGGGGCAGCTCCTACGAGCAGTACTTC	CASSVRRGSSYEQYF
NA	TRBV30	NA	TRBJ2-2	TGTGCCTGGAGACAGGGTGCCCACACCGGGGAGCTGTTTTTT	CAWRQGAHTGELFF
few	TRBV6-6	TRBD2	TRBJ2-7	TGTGCCAGCAGGTCTACTAGCGGCTCCTACGAGCAGTACTTC	CASRSTSGSYEQYF
NA	TRBV29-1	TRBD1	TRBJ1-2	TGCAGCGTTGTTTCCGGGACAGGGGTCGGCTACACCTTC	CSVVSGTGVGYTF
NA	TRBV5-1	NA	TRBJ2-1	TGCGCCAGCAGCCCCAGAGTGAGCTCCTACAATGAGCAGTTCTTC	CASSPRVSSYNEQFF
NA	TRBV2	NA	TRBJ2-2	TGTGCCAGCAGTGAAACCAGGGCGAACACCGGGGAGCTGTTTTTT	CASSETRANTGELFF
NA	TRBV28	NA	TRBJ1-1	TGTGCCAGCACCTCACGGGGAGCTAACGCTGAAGCTTTCTTT	CASTSRGANAEAFF
NA	TRBV29-1	NA	TRBJ2-1	TGCAGCGTTTTCGGGGGGCCAAACTCCTACAATGAGCAGTTCTTC	CSVFGGPNSYNEQFF
NA	TRBV27	TRBD2	TRBJ2-3	TGTGCCAGCACTGGGGGAGGGCCGAGTGAGAGCACAGATACGCAGTATTTT	CASTGGGPSESTDTQYF
NA	TRBV9	TRBD2	TRBJ2-1	TGTGCCAGCAGCGTAGGCGGGAGCATCGTGGATGAGCAGTTCTTC	CASSVGGSIVDEQFF
NA	TRBV6-6	NA	TRBJ2-3	TGTGCCAGCAGTTACTCGGTGCGGGGAGATACGCAGTATTTT	CASSYSVRGDTQYF
once	TRBV9	NA	TRBJ2-2	TGTGCCAGCAGCGTAGCTTGGGTCACCGGGGAGCTGTTTTTT	CASSVAWVTGELFF
NA	TRBV2	NA	TRBJ2-1	TGTGCCAGCATTCCGACCGCCCAGGGTGAGCAGTTCTTC	CASIPTAQGEQFF
NA	TRBV7-2	TRBD2	TRBJ2-7	TGTGCCAGCAGCTCCCGAACTAGCGACCCCTACGAGCAGTACTTC	CASSSRTSDPYEQYF
few	TRBV7-9	NA	TRBJ1-4	TGTGCCAGCAGCTGGTCGGACGAAAAACTGTTTTTT	CASSWSDEKLFF
NA	TRBV18	TRBD1	TRBJ1-2	TGTGCCAGCTCACCCCCGGGACAGCGGGGAAGCTACACCTTC	CASSPPGQRGSYTF
once	TRBV28	TRBD2	TRBJ2-7	TGTGCCAGCCGAAGACTAGCCGCCTCCTACGAGCAGTACTTC	CASRRLAASYEQYF
NA	TRBV28	TRBD2	TRBJ2-3	TGTGCCAGCAGTTTAAGGACTAGCGGGAGTCGGGATACGCAGTATTTT	CASSLRTSGSRDTQYF
once	TRBV7-2	NA	TRBJ1-1	TGTGCCAGCAGCCGCGGCCCCTTGGACACTGAAGCTTTCTTT	CASSRGPLDTEAFF
NA	TRBV15	TRBD1	TRBJ2-6	TGTGCCACCAGCAGAGAGACAGGGGTGTTCTCTGGGGCCAACGTCCTGACTTTC	CATSRETGVFSGANVLTF
NA	TRBV18	NA	TRBJ1-3	TGTGCCAGCTCACCAATCCCACTCGACAGCTCTGGAAACACCATATATTTT	CASSPIPLDSSGNTIYF
NA	TRBV5-1	NA	TRBJ2-7	TGCGCCAGCAGCTTGGCGACTGCCCCCTACGAGCAGTACTTC	CASSLATAPYEQYF
NA	TRBV7-9	NA	TRBJ1-4	TGTGCCAGCAGCTTAGCGCAGAGAGGGGTGTACGGTGAAAAACTGTTTTTT	CASSLAQRGVYGEKLFF
NA	TRBV29-1	TRBD1	TRBJ1-1	TGCAGCGTTGAAGGCGACAGGGGGCTGCTAGACACTGAAGCTTTCTTT	CSVEGDRGLLDTEAFF
NA	TRBV7-9	TRBD2	TRBJ2-1	TGTGCCAGCAGCTTACAGACTAGCAGTTACAATGAGCAGTTCTTC	CASSLQTSSYNEQFF
NA	TRBV4-3	NA	TRBJ1-6	TGCGCCAGCAGCCTCACAAGGGGGGATAATTCACCCCTCCACTTT	CASSLTRGDNSPLHF